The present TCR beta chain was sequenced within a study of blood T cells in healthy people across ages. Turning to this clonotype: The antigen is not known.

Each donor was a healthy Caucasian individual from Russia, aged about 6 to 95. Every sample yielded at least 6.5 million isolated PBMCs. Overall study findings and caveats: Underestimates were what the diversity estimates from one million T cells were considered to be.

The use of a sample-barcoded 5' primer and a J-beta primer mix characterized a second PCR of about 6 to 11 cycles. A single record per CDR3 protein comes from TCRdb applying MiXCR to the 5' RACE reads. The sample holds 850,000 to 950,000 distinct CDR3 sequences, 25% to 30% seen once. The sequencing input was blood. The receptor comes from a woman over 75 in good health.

Here the CDR3 reads CASSLVRRGMGNQPQHF. As DNA, the CDR3 is TGTGCCAGCAGCTTAGTTCGGAGGGGGATGGGGAATCAGCCCCAGCATTTT. The rearrangement links TRBV7-9 to TRBJ1-5; D is perhaps TRBD1 (6 bases). Germline V gene data show CDR1 as SEHNR and CDR2 as FQNEAQ (reference sequence). The CDR3 runs 17 residues. With 1 base removed from V and 4 bases from J, the gap between germline ends came to 17 bases. Looking up the rest from reference TRBV7-9 and TRBJ1-5 gives the full variable domain: DTGVSQNPRHKITKRGQNVTFRCDPISEHNRLYWYRQTLGQGPEFLTYFQNEAQLEKSRLLSDRFSAERPKGSFSTLEIQRTEQGDSAMYLCASSLVRRGMGNQPQHFGDGTRLSIL.